This record covers a single T cell receptor beta chain. Its specificity is not known. The tumor tissue sample was taken at baseline before any treatment. Libraries were prepared by immunoSEQ multiplex PCR; TCRdb keeps only in-frame clonotypes and omits some of them. The table records over 2,000 clones, 60% to 80% of them present only once. These data come from a study of circulating tumor DNA in untreated peripheral T-cell lymphoma. General observations from the study: Baseline tissues yielded roughly 86% and baseline serum 65% to 75% tumor-specific clonotype detection.

The sequenced sample was tumor tissue. This clonotype was obtained from a human donor with peripheral T-cell lymphoma.

CDR3 coding DNA: TGCGCCAGCAGTCAACGTTCCAGGGGGCTTTACGAGCAGTACTTC. Encoded protein: CASSQRSRGLYEQYF. The rearrangement joins TRBV23-1 to TRBJ2-7, with 8 bases identical to TRBD1. TRBV23-1 is identified as an open reading frame with a role that is uncertain. This CDR3 is 15 amino acids long. Trimming at V came to 2 bases and at J to 4 bases, leaving 7 bases not matched to a gene.